Included here is one T cell receptor beta chain sequence, with context. The specificity of this receptor is unknown. Per-base quality was not reported, and no clone a single base away is much larger than it. This sample stems from a study of blood T cell repertoires in COVID-19 (dated by TCRdb to about 2020). Background for the entire study: Collaborator samples came from the United States, Italy and Spain and covered acute and convalescent phases of COVID-19. The prospective study material was composed of cDNA or gDNA derived from T cells, B-cell-depleted T cells, or PBMCs. The dataset comprised deeply sampled blood TCRbeta repertoires from subjects exposed to, actively infected with, or recovered from COVID-19. The repertoires were released in a freely available public database meant as a resource for research on the immune response to SARS-CoV-2. Samples were obtained from the ongoing ImmuneRACE study (first 160 participants) and from about 1,300 subjects provided by 6 global collaborators. Sample metadata almost always included a de-identified subject ID, COVID-19 status, age in years and sex. Where available, HLA class I and class II types were obtained from metadata supplied by the sample provider rather than from assay-based typing. The paper's findings and limits, for the study overall: How much clinical and demographic metadata was included differed by source and by participant, and the metadata was provided uncurated.

TCRbeta CDR3 regions were amplified from genomic DNA using the immunoSEQ Assay, a bias-controlled multiplex PCR. The authors' analysis ran thus. The number of nucleated cells in each sample was estimated from the amplification of reference gene primers within the assay. Sequence reads were collapsed and filtered to measure the absolute abundance of every unique TCRbeta CDR3 rearrangement. Productive Simpson clonality was computed per sample as the square root of Simpson's diversity index over productive rearrangements. Here the immuneACCESS table is served through TCRdb, limited to in-frame sequences with V and J called. Missing clones are a known gap in these copies; in checked studies unresolved V genes cover under half, and the rest lacks a known reason. That table furnishes V, J and clone size, whereas the DNA furnished D and trimming. Across this sample there are over 100,000 clones, with around 82% seen only once. Together, the top ten hold almost 4.5% of the sample.

The CDR3, from cysteine to phenylalanine, totals 22 residues. The only DNA kept is the CDR3, 66 bases in frame from the first base. The CDR1 and CDR2 encoded by the germline V gene are LGHNA and YSLEER. V lost 4 bases and J lost 6 bases, and the count of bases not matched to a germline gene is 26. Each collaborating institution followed its own protocols to collect whole blood in K2EDTA tubes. Collaborator samples were shipped for TCRbeta analysis as frozen whole blood, isolated PBMCs, or DNA extracted from either sample type. The sequence was collected from a human donor in a cohort sampled during active or convalescent COVID-19. The sample taken for sequencing was peripheral blood. The chain is made from TRBV4-3 and TRBJ2-1, with TRBD2 identical over 11 junction bases. The DNA sequence reads TGCGCCAGCAGCCGTTTGCAGGCTGGGGCCGCGGCAATAGCGGGGGGGGGCAATGAGCAGTTCTTC. It translates as CASSRLQAGAAAIAGGGNEQFF.